A few counts support the clone carrying this TCR beta chain. TCRdb analysed the RT-PCR reads with MiXCR anew, one entry per CDR3 protein. Here the sample spans about 570,000 distinct CDR3 sequences, 11% being singletons. The data were obtained in a study of response to subunit inactivated influenza vaccine. Deletions cut 6 bases from V and 3 bases from J, with 18 bases between. The CDR3 runs to 14 residues. Germline V gene sequence: CDR1 DFQATT, CDR2 SNEGSKA (reference sequence). This same sample was also taken into another study, of T cells expressing NK-cell markers. Turning to that study: 5'RACE template switching with UMIs generated TCR beta cDNA. Sorted CD3+CD56+NKG2C+, CD3+CD56+NKG2C- and CD3+CD56-NKG2C+ T-cell subsets were beta-chain profiled. The sequencing cohort of eight donors included seven HCMV-seropositive individuals and one seronegative individual. The authors restricted sorting to alpha-beta TCR T cells with an anti-gamma-delta TCR antibody in several experiments. Dominant NKG2C+ clonotype frequencies of roughly 1.0-7.5% of CD8+ T cells were measured in over 5 donors.

The receptor was isolated from a man over 45 who received an inactivated influenza vaccine. The specimen comprised PBMCs from blood, sampled on the day of vaccination. This chain links TRBV20-1 with TRBJ2-7; D is perhaps TRBD1 (6 bases). In nucleotides, the CDR3 is TGCAGTGCCAGTGGACAGTTGGACATCTACGAGCAGTACTTC. It is translated as CSASGQLDIYEQYF.